Only a few counts were recorded for the clone carrying this T cell receptor (beta chain). Its matching antigen is unknown. The ends were cut back, 4 bases at V and 2 bases at J, with 17 bases in the middle. This CDR3 region has 16 residues. Per the germline V gene, CDR1 is MNHNS and CDR2 is SASEGT. The study defined stable Graves' hyperthyroidism as no ophthalmopathy progression within 18 months. The study left out patients who had uncontrolled infection, other autoimmune disease, pregnancy or lactation. The record originates from a study of T cells in Graves' hyperthyroidism and ophthalmopathy. Whole-study results and caveats: Blood held most thyroid clonotypes expanded above 0.001 frequency. Onset of ophthalmopathy came a median around 6.2 months after the model predicted it.

There were TCR beta CDR3 regions amplified from RNA transcripts. First-round RT-PCR of the TCR CDR3 relied on the HTBI primer set. One entry per CDR3 protein, called by TCRdb with MiXCR from the multiplex PCR reads. In the table there are around 450,000 distinct CDR3 sequences, 15% to 19% of which are singletons. Sequenced: blood. This TCR came from a woman aged 18-30 years with Graves' hyperthyroidism. The chain uses TRBV6-1 and TRBJ2-5; TRBD2 might be the D (6 bases). CDR3 protein: CASSGTREVAQETQYF. The CDR3 region has the DNA TGTGCCAGCAGTGGGACCAGGGAGGTGGCGCAAGAGACCCAGTACTTC.